The next 32 T cell receptor beta chains were all read from a single sample in a study of neurological immune-mediated disorders (dated 2019 in TCRdb). The time point tag for this specimen amounts to: longitudinal time-point 2. Libraries came from 5' RACE. The listed sequencing device is Illumina HiSeq 2500. TCRdb reworked the public reads: Q25 trimming with fastp, MiXCR clone assembly, productive beta chains retained. Identical CDR3 proteins give one entry, which carries the most common genes and DNA. A total of under 50,000 distinct CDR3 sequences appear in this sample, roughly 13% of them only once. Together, the top ten hold 4.5% of the sample. Material for sequencing was PBMCs. These receptors all stem from a male donor with HTLV-1-associated myelopathy (HAM/TSP).

This clonotype was seen many times. The CDR3 DNA reads as TGTGCCAGCAGCCCGGGACAGGGATTTAGACAGTACTTC. Amino acid sequence: CASSPGQGFRQYF. The chain joins TRBV11-2 to TRBJ2-7, with 9 bases lining up with TRBD1. Germline trimming cut 5 bases from V and 10 bases from J; bases unmatched to any gene: 9. CDR1 is SGHAT and CDR2 is FQNNGV in the germline V gene. The CDR3 loop spans 13 amino acids.

The chain is built from TRBV6-1 and TRBJ1-1; no firm D call. The CDR3 is made up of 13 amino acids. Germline V CDR1 and CDR2: MNHNS, SASEGT. Trimming cost V 2 bases and J 4 bases, with 8 bases left between them. The CDR3 bases are TGTGCCAGCAGTGAATGGGTTCTCACTGAAGCTTTCTTT. Translating gives CASSEWVLTEAFF.

At least ten counts were recorded for this clonotype. The chain recombines TRBV5-1 with TRBJ2-5; D is possibly TRBD1 (6 bases). V lost 4 bases, J lost 5 bases, and 15 bases lay in between. This CDR3 has 14 residues. Germline lookup yields CDR1 SGHRS and CDR2 YFSETQ. The CDR3 DNA sequence: TGCGCCAGCAGCACTCGTGGGGGCGTCGAGACCCAGTACTTC. Its translation: CASSTRGGVETQYF. Filled out from reference TRBV5-1 and TRBJ2-5, the complete variable domain reads KAGVTQTPRYLIKTRGQQVTLSCSPISGHRSVSWYQQTPGQGLQFLFEYFSETQRNKGNFPGRFSGRQFSNSRSEMNVSTLELGDSALYLCASSTRGGVETQYFGPGTRLLVL.

This clonotype has at least ten counts. J is TRBJ1-1 and V is TRBV20-1; no clear D. The CDR3 is made up of 14 amino acids. In germline, CDR1 is DFQATT, CDR2 SNEGSKA (reference sequence). Trimming left V 1 base short and J 7 bases short, with 16 bases between. In nucleotides, the CDR3 is TGCAGTGCTAGAGTGGCAGGTGATTTGGGTGAAGCTTTCTTT. Its translation is CSARVAGDLGEAFF.

The chain couples TRBV4-1 to TRBJ2-3; D gene ambiguous. Germline CDR1 MGHRA, CDR2 YSYEKL. V was trimmed by 3 bases and J by 1 base, leaving 8 bases between them. The CDR3 is 14 amino acids. The CDR3 protein is CASSQPWGTDTQYF. CDR3 nucleotide sequence: TGCGCCAGCAGCCAGCCCTGGGGCACAGATACGCAGTATTTT.

The chain joins TRBV27 to TRBJ2-1; possibly TRBD2 for D (6 bases). CDR3 length equals 14 residues. V dropped 8 bases and J dropped 4 bases, with 15 bases sitting between them. Germline V gene data show CDR1 as MNHEY and CDR2 as SMNVEV (reference sequence). This chain's CDR3 is CASGLRGLYNEQFF. The CDR3 region has the DNA TGTGCCAGCGGGCTTCGGGGGTTATACAATGAGCAGTTCTTC.

The chain couples TRBV9 to TRBJ2-1; no clear D gene. Looked up from germline, CDR1 is SGDLS and CDR2 is YYNGEE. The V end lost 7 bases, the J end lost 0 bases, and 20 bases lay between the germline ends. The CDR3 spans 17 residues. The CDR3 DNA follows: TGTGCCAGCGCTCCCCGCATTAGGAGAAACTCCTACAATGAGCAGTTCTTC. Protein product: CASAPRIRRNSYNEQFF.

The CDR3 nucleotides are TGTGCCAGCTCACCTCAGGACGGCTATGGCTACACCTTC. Amino acids: CASSPQDGYGYTF. The chain combines TRBV18 with TRBJ1-2; D unclear. CDR1 and CDR2 (germline): KGHSH, LQKENI. This CDR3 is built from 13 residues. The V end was cut by 3 bases, the J end by 4 bases, with 9 bases between.

This clonotype was seen many times. The chain links TRBV28 to TRBJ1-2; D is unresolved. This CDR3 spans 13 amino acids. The germline V gene has CDR1 MDHEN and CDR2 SYDVKM. Trimming removed 7 bases from V and 3 bases from J, with 12 bases in between. This chain's CDR3 is CASIPHPDYGYTF. The CDR3 DNA follows: TGTGCCAGCATCCCCCATCCGGACTATGGCTACACCTTC.

The sample holds many counts of this clonotype. This chain uses TRBV18 with TRBJ2-6; 11 positions agree with TRBD1. This CDR3 spans 17 amino acids. Germline CDR1 reads KGHSH; CDR2 reads LQKENI. V shed 3 bases and J 1 base; nucleotides not matched to a gene: 2. CDR3 loop: CASSPGTGGSGANVLTF. The CDR3 coding sequence is TGTGCCAGCTCACCCGGGACAGGGGGATCTGGGGCCAACGTCCTGACTTTC. Looking up the rest from reference TRBV18 and TRBJ2-6 gives the full variable domain: NAGVMQNPRHLVRRRGQEARLRCSPMKGHSHVYWYRQLPEEGLKFMVYLQKENIIDESGMPKERFSAEFPKEGPSILRIQQVVRGDSAAYFCASSPGTGGSGANVLTFGAGSRLTVL.

This clonotype was recorded many times. The chain joins TRBV19 to TRBJ2-7, with D possibly matching TRBD1 (5 bases). CDR3 length: 15 residues. Trimming removed 3 bases at V and 4 bases at J, with 16 bases between. Germline V CDR1 and CDR2: LNHDA, SQIVND (reference sequence). CDR3 DNA sequence: TGTGCCAGTAGTATGGCCGGCCAGGGCTTATACGAGCAGTACTTC. It encodes CASSMAGQGLYEQYF.

This clonotype has ten or more counts. The chain is built from TRBV24-1 and TRBJ1-5; weak D call: TRBD1 (5 bases). V was shortened by 7 bases and J by 6 bases, with 12 bases between the two germline ends. The CDR3 is made up of 13 amino acids. Germline V lookup: CDR1 KGHDR, CDR2 SFDVKD. CDR3 in DNA: TGTGCCACCAGCGCCGGGGGTGGTCAGCCCCAGCATTTT. It yields the protein CATSAGGGQPQHF.

This clonotype was observed a few times. V is TRBV20-1 and J is TRBJ1-1; no definite D call. Looked up from germline, CDR1 is DFQATT and CDR2 is SNEGSKA (reference sequence). The CDR3 has 16 amino acids. V was trimmed by 0 bases and J by 4 bases, leaving 18 bases between them. Written as DNA, the CDR3 is TGCAGTGCTAGAGATAGTGCGAAGGGATCCCCCACTGAAGCTTTCTTT. This codes for CSARDSAKGSPTEAFF.

This clonotype was detected ten times or more. This chain uses TRBV12-3 or TRBV12-4 with TRBJ2-7; 8 bases are shared with TRBD1. V dropped 5 bases and J dropped 3; count of bases not matched to a gene: 9. This CDR3 is built from 15 residues. The DNA of the CDR3 is TGTGCCAGCAGTCGTCGGACAGGGACCTACTACGAGCAGTACTTC. Its translation: CASSRRTGTYYEQYF.

To note about this clonotype: One junction end does not reproduce the germline sequence, and a read error may be involved. The chain couples TRBV12-3 or TRBV12-4 to TRBJ1-2; D is unclear. The CDR3 has 12 amino acids. The CDR3, as DNA: TGTGTCAGCAGTTCACGGGGTTGGGGCTACACCTTC. Amino acid sequence: CVSSSRGWGYTF.

This clonotype came up many times. V gene TRBV5-1 combines with J gene TRBJ2-7, with a weak D call TRBD2 (5 bases). In germline, CDR1 is SGHRS, CDR2 YFSETQ. The CDR3 is 12 residues long. V was pared by 4 bases and J by 2 bases, with 7 bases between. CDR3 protein: CASSGETYEQYF. The CDR3 DNA follows: TGCGCCAGCAGCGGGGAGACCTACGAGCAGTACTTC.

At least ten counts were recorded for this clonotype. The V call is TRBV12-3 or TRBV12-4, the J call TRBJ2-3; 10 bases agree with TRBD1. The CDR3 totals 15 residues. V lost 3 bases, J lost 1 base, and 1 base stayed unmatched. CDR3 nucleotide sequence: TGTGCCAGCAGTTTCGACAGGGGGCGCACAGATACGCAGTATTTT. Amino acid sequence: CASSFDRGRTDTQYF.

This clonotype has ten or more counts. The chain employs TRBV29-1 and TRBJ1-1; no firm D call. V was cut by 3 bases and J by 5 bases, with 10 bases left in between. CDR3 size: 12 residues. CDR1 and CDR2 (germline): SQVTM, ANQGSEA. CDR3 sequence: CSVDRAKTEAFF. The DNA for the CDR3 is TGCAGCGTTGATCGAGCGAAGACTGAAGCTTTCTTT. Complete variable domain (other parts from reference TRBV29-1 and TRBJ1-1): SAVISQKPSRDICQRGTSLTIQCQVDSQVTMMFWYRQQPGQSLTLIATANQGSEATYESGFVIDKFPISRPNLTFSTLTVSNMSPEDSSIYLCSVDRAKTEAFFGQGTRLTVV.

The table lists this clonotype with many counts. V usage is TRBV5-1 and J usage is TRBJ2-7; D perhaps matches TRBD1 (5 bases). The germline V gene encodes CDR1 SGHRS and CDR2 YFSETQ. The CDR3 spans 14 residues. V lost 0 bases and J lost 7, with 14 bases in between. This CDR3 is CASSLEGAGREQYF. In nucleotides, the CDR3 is TGCGCCAGCAGCTTGGAAGGGGCAGGCCGGGAGCAGTACTTC.

The CDR3 sequence: CASSLSPTGVYEQYF. For the CDR3, the DNA is TGTGCCAGCAGTTTATCACCAACAGGGGTCTACGAGCAGTACTTC. The gene calls are TRBV27 and TRBJ2-7, with 7 positions matching TRBD1. With 0 bases clipped from V and 3 bases from J, the junction kept 5 bases outside the gene matches. This CDR3 contains 15 residues. Germline V lookup: CDR1 MNHEY, CDR2 SMNVEV (reference sequence).

Many counts were recorded for this clonotype. V is TRBV28 and J is TRBJ2-7, with 10 bases matching TRBD2. The CDR3 consists of 16 residues. CDR1 is MDHEN and CDR2 is SYDVKM in the germline V gene. V trimming: 1 base; J trimming: 4 bases; junction bases outside the gene matches: 7. CDR3 sequence (DNA): TGTGCCAGCAGTTTATTAAGCGGGGGGGCCCTATACGAGCAGTACTTC. Translation gives CASSLLSGGALYEQYF.

Ten or more counts support this clonotype. The chain recombines TRBV20-1 with TRBJ1-1; no clear D. Trimming cost V 5 bases and J 2 bases, with 9 bases left between them. Germline V gene lookup returns CDR1 DFQATT and CDR2 SNEGSKA (reference sequence). The CDR3 extends over 12 amino acids. CDR3 nucleotides: TGCAGTGCTTACCTGACCAACACTGAAGCTTTCTTT. Translation: CSAYLTNTEAFF.

This clonotype was counted many times. The rearrangement uses TRBV3-1 and TRBJ1-2, with D perhaps matching TRBD1 (6 bases). The CDR3 extends over 15 amino acids. V lost 2 bases and J lost 2, with 12 bases in between. Germline CDR1 LGHDT, CDR2 YNNKEL (reference sequence). The CDR3 here is CASSQYGQSNYGYTF. The CDR3 DNA reads TGTGCCAGCAGCCAATACGGACAGTCAAACTATGGCTACACCTTC.

Details on this clonotype: Mismatch with germline at one junction end may stem from a read error. The chain has TRBV20-1 and TRBJ2-5; D is undetermined. Germline V gives CDR1 DFQATT, CDR2 SNEGSKA (reference sequence). The CDR3 extends over 13 amino acids. The CDR3 bases are TGCAGTGCTAGTTATTCCCGGCTAGGGAACCGGTACTTT. The encoded protein is CSASYSRLGNRYF.

This clonotype was counted at least ten times. The chain is built from TRBV10-3 and TRBJ2-7, with 9 bases lining up with TRBD1. This CDR3 is built from 15 residues. With V trimmed by 7 bases and J by 5 bases, 12 bases remained unmatched. Looked up from germline, CDR1 is ENHRY and CDR2 is SYGVKD. CDR3 sequence: CAINPRPGQGNEQYF. The CDR3 nucleotides read TGTGCCATCAACCCCAGACCGGGACAGGGCAACGAGCAGTACTTC.

This clonotype was seen at least ten times. The chain recombines TRBV6-5 with TRBJ2-5; D call uncertain. Germline lookup yields CDR1 MNHEY and CDR2 SVGAGI. The V end was cut by 4 bases, the J end by 13 bases, with 19 bases between. CDR3 length: 13 amino acids. This CDR3 is CASSSFPTRSGYF. CDR3 coding DNA: TGTGCCAGCAGTTCCTTCCCGACCCGGTCTGGGTACTTC.

This clonotype showed up many times. This chain uses TRBV12-3 or TRBV12-4 with TRBJ1-1; 7 nucleotides align to TRBD1. With V trimmed by 4 bases and J by 6 bases, 5 bases remained unmatched. This CDR3 comprises 13 residues. CDR3 loop: CASSSLRGAEAFF. The CDR3 bases are TGTGCCAGCAGTTCCCTCAGGGGGGCTGAAGCTTTCTTT.

This clonotype has at least ten counts. The rearrangement links TRBV20-1 to TRBJ2-1, with D tentatively TRBD1 or TRBD2 (5 bases each). Trimming cost V 6 bases and J 5 bases, with 11 bases left between them. This CDR3 has 12 amino acids. Germline CDR1 is DFQATT and CDR2 is SNEGSKA (reference sequence). CDR3 protein: CSAGRGDNEQFF. CDR3 nucleotides: TGCAGTGCCGGCCGGGGCGACAATGAGCAGTTCTTC.

This clonotype was seen repeatedly, ten times or more. The CDR3 sequence: CSVEDSRLNNEQFF. CDR3 nucleotide sequence: TGCAGCGTTGAAGACAGCCGGCTCAACAATGAGCAGTTCTTC. This chain uses TRBV29-1 with TRBJ2-1; unclear D gene. V lost 0 bases and J lost 5, with 11 bases in between. The CDR3 covers 14 residues. Germline lookup yields CDR1 SQVTM and CDR2 ANQGSEA.

This clonotype was seen ten or more times. The V and J genes are TRBV12-3 or TRBV12-4 and TRBJ1-6, with D possibly TRBD1 on 5 matching bases. This CDR3 comprises 14 residues. V was clipped by 6 bases and J by 7 bases, with 13 bases between them. The CDR3, as DNA: TGTGCCAGCAGGGGACGGATGGGGAATTCACCCCTCCACTTT. Translation: CASRGRMGNSPLHF.

In this sample, this clonotype turned up many times. The chain joins TRBV5-1 to TRBJ2-7; D is possibly TRBD2 (5 bases). The V gene's germline CDR1 is SGHRS and CDR2 YFSETQ. The V and J ends lost 0 bases and 3 bases respectively, with 7 bases between them. The CDR3 sequence is 13 residues long. In DNA form, the CDR3 reads TGCGCCAGCAGCTTGGGGGAGTTCTACGAGCAGTACTTC. Its translation: CASSLGEFYEQYF.

Concerning this clonotype itself: The germline gene is not matched at one end of the junction; a read error may be the cause. The rearrangement links TRBV5-1 to TRBJ2-3, with D perhaps TRBD2 (6 bases). The CDR3 runs 13 residues. Per the germline V gene, CDR1 is SGHRS and CDR2 is YFSETQ. DNA of the CDR3: TGCGCCAGCAGCTTGGTGACGGGGGATATGCAGTATTTT. Its protein product is CASSLVTGDMQYF.